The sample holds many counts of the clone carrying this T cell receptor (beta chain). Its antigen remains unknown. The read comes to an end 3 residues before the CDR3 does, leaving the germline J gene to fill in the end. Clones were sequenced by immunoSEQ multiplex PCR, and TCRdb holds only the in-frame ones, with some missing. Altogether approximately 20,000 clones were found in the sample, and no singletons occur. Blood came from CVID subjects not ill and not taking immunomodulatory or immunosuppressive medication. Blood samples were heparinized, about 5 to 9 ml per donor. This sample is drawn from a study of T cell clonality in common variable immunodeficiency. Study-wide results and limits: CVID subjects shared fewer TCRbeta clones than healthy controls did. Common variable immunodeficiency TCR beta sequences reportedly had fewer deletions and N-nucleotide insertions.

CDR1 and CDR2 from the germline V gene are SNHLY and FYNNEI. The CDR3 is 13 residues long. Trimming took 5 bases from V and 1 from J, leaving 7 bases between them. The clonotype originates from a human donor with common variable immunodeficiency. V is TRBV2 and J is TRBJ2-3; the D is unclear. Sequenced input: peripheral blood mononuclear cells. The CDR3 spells CASSWQGTDTQYF. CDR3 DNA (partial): TGTGCCAGCAGTTGGCAGGGCACAGATACG.